These T cell receptor beta chains were read from a single sample in a study of PD-L1 blockade in urothelial cancer. TCRdb keeps only in-frame clones here, not all; method: immunoSEQ multiplex PCR. The data hold 30,000 to 45,000 clones, with around nine tenths observed a single time. Material: PBMCs, obtained around atezolizumab (anti-PD-L1) treatment. These receptors were taken from a man aged 70-80 years with urothelial cancer. CDR3s include the opening cysteine and the closing phenylalanine or tryptophan. The D gene is left open where the match is weak. Clone size is not always given. Where it is, it says once, few, many or a class for expanded clones.

clone size: NA
D gene: NA
V gene: TRBV5-1
J gene: TRBJ2-7
CDR3 DNA: TGCGCCAGCAGCTCCGACAGGAGCTCCTACGAGCAGTACTTC
CDR3 protein: CASSSDRSSYEQYF

clone size: once
D gene: TRBD2
V gene: TRBV5-1
J gene: TRBJ2-3
CDR3 DNA: TGCGCCAGCAGCTTGAGGGGTAGCGGGTGGACCGGGCGAGAGTATTTT
CDR3 protein: CASSLRGSGWTGREYF

clone size: NA
D gene: TRBD2
V gene: TRBV10-1
J gene: TRBJ2-5
CDR3 DNA: TGCGCCAGCAGTGATTCGGCGGGGGGCGCGGGGGAGACCCAGTACTTC
CDR3 protein: CASSDSAGGAGETQYF

clone size: NA
D gene: NA
V gene: TRBV18
J gene: TRBJ1-1
CDR3 DNA: TGTGCCAGCTCACCTCTACAGGGGAACACTGAAGCTTTCTTT
CDR3 protein: CASSPLQGNTEAFF

clone size: NA
D gene: NA
V gene: TRBV27
J gene: TRBJ2-7
CDR3 DNA: TGTGCCAGCAGTTTCCGAGGGGGAAACGAGCAGTACTTC
CDR3 protein: CASSFRGGNEQYF

clone size: NA
D gene: TRBD2
V gene: TRBV9
J gene: TRBJ2-1
CDR3 DNA: TGTGCCAGCAGCGTAGGGTTCCGGGAGGGTAGGAATGAGCAGTTCTTC
CDR3 protein: CASSVGFREGRNEQFF

clone size: NA
D gene: TRBD1
V gene: TRBV28
J gene: TRBJ2-7
CDR3 DNA: TGTGCCAGCAGTGATAAATTCAGGGGGCACTACGAGCAGTACTTC
CDR3 protein: CASSDKFRGHYEQYF

clone size: NA
D gene: NA
V gene: TRBV6-6
J gene: TRBJ1-5
CDR3 DNA: TGTGCCAGCAGACAGGGCCGTCCTAGCAATCAGCCCCAGCATTTT
CDR3 protein: CASRQGRPSNQPQHF

clone size: NA
D gene: TRBD1
V gene: TRBV10-2
J gene: TRBJ1-1
CDR3 DNA: TGCGCCAGCAGTGAGTCGCGTGGGGGACAGGGGGCAAACACTGAAGCTTTCTTT
CDR3 protein: CASSESRGGQGANTEAFF

clone size: NA
D gene: TRBD2
V gene: TRBV5-1
J gene: TRBJ2-3
CDR3 DNA: TGCGCCAGCACCCCAGCGGGGTCTAGCACAGATACGCAGTATTTT
CDR3 protein: CASTPAGSSTDTQYF

clone size: NA
D gene: TRBD2
V gene: TRBV7-3
J gene: TRBJ2-1
CDR3 DNA: TGTGCCAGCAGCCTAGGGAGGGTCTCCTCCTACAATGAGCAGTTCTTC
CDR3 protein: CASSLGRVSSYNEQFF

clone size: NA
D gene: TRBD1
V gene: TRBV7-8
J gene: TRBJ1-1
CDR3 DNA: TGTGCCAGCACCCAACAGGGGAGAGGGTTTACTGAAGCTTTCTTT
CDR3 protein: CASTQQGRGFTEAFF

clone size: once
D gene: NA
V gene: TRBV28
J gene: TRBJ1-2
CDR3 DNA: TGTGCCAGCAGTTCCGCGTGGCGGGATGGCTACACCTTC
CDR3 protein: CASSSAWRDGYTF

clone size: NA
D gene: NA
V gene: TRBV28
J gene: TRBJ2-3
CDR3 DNA: TGTGCCAGCAGCCAGTCAGATACGCAGTATTTT
CDR3 protein: CASSQSDTQYF

clone size: NA
D gene: TRBD1
V gene: TRBV9
J gene: TRBJ2-7
CDR3 DNA: TGTGCCAGCAGCGGACAGGGCTACGAGCAGTACTTC
CDR3 protein: CASSGQGYEQYF

clone size: NA
D gene: TRBD1
V gene: TRBV4-1
J gene: TRBJ1-1
CDR3 DNA: TGCGCCAGCAGCCAAGAGTACAGGGGGGTGAACACTGAAGCTTTCTTT
CDR3 protein: CASSQEYRGVNTEAFF

clone size: NA
D gene: TRBD1
V gene: TRBV5-1
J gene: TRBJ2-7
CDR3 DNA: TGCGCCAGCAGCTCGACCTCCGGGACAGCCGAGCAGTACTTC
CDR3 protein: CASSSTSGTAEQYF

clone size: NA
D gene: NA
V gene: TRBV19
J gene: TRBJ2-3
CDR3 DNA: TGTGCCAGTAGTATTCTTCGAGGGAGAGGCACAGATACGCAGTATTTT
CDR3 protein: CASSILRGRGTDTQYF

clone size: NA
D gene: TRBD1
V gene: TRBV10-3
J gene: TRBJ1-2
CDR3 DNA: TGTGCCATCAACGTAGGGGGCCTAGCTAACTATGGCTACACCTTC
CDR3 protein: CAINVGGLANYGYTF

clone size: NA
D gene: TRBD2
V gene: TRBV14
J gene: TRBJ2-7
CDR3 DNA: TGTGCCAGCAGCCGCACGACTAGCGGGAGATACGAGCAGTACTTC
CDR3 protein: CASSRTTSGRYEQYF

clone size: NA
D gene: NA
V gene: TRBV10-3
J gene: TRBJ2-3
CDR3 DNA: TGTGCCATCAGTGATGTCACAGGAAGAAGCACAGATACGCAGTATTTT
CDR3 protein: CAISDVTGRSTDTQYF

clone size: NA
D gene: TRBD1
V gene: TRBV29-1
J gene: TRBJ2-7
CDR3 DNA: TGCAGCGTTGTACAGGGGACCCGGTACGAGCAGTACTTC
CDR3 protein: CSVVQGTRYEQYF

clone size: NA
D gene: NA
V gene: TRBV27
J gene: TRBJ2-1
CDR3 DNA: TGTGCCAGCAGTTTCAGGGGTCACAATGAGCAGTTCTTC
CDR3 protein: CASSFRGHNEQFF

clone size: NA
D gene: TRBD1
V gene: TRBV5-6
J gene: TRBJ2-7
CDR3 DNA: TGTGCCAGCAGCCATACTCGGACAGGGAACCACGAGCAGTACTTC
CDR3 protein: CASSHTRTGNHEQYF

clone size: NA
D gene: NA
V gene: TRBV28
J gene: TRBJ2-7
CDR3 DNA: TGTGCCAGCACCCAGGGCTACGAGCAGTACTTC
CDR3 protein: CASTQGYEQYF

clone size: NA
D gene: NA
V gene: TRBV10-1
J gene: TRBJ2-1
CDR3 DNA: TGCGCCAGCAGTGATACAGGCTCGCCGACAGGTAACAATGAGCAGTTCTTC
CDR3 protein: CASSDTGSPTGNNEQFF

clone size: NA
D gene: TRBD1
V gene: TRBV28
J gene: TRBJ1-1
CDR3 DNA: TGTGCCAGCAGACCAGTAAGGGGGCTGTACACTGAAGCTTTCTTT
CDR3 protein: CASRPVRGLYTEAFF

clone size: NA
D gene: TRBD1
V gene: TRBV19
J gene: TRBJ1-5
CDR3 DNA: TGTGCCAGTACGGGGCTGACAGGGGGTATTCAGCCCCAGCATTTT
CDR3 protein: CASTGLTGGIQPQHF

clone size: NA
D gene: TRBD1
V gene: TRBV6-1
J gene: TRBJ1-2
CDR3 DNA: TGTGCCAGCAGGCAGGGACAGGAGGTCTATGGCTACACCTTC
CDR3 protein: CASRQGQEVYGYTF

clone size: NA
D gene: NA
V gene: TRBV25-1
J gene: TRBJ1-1
CDR3 DNA: TGTGCCAGCAGTGGAAATGGGCAGAAAGCTTTCTTT
CDR3 protein: CASSGNGQKAFF

clone size: NA
D gene: NA
V gene: TRBV18
J gene: TRBJ2-6
CDR3 DNA: TGTGCCAGCTCCATTTCTGGGGCCAACGTCCTGACTTTC
CDR3 protein: CASSISGANVLTF

clone size: NA
D gene: TRBD2
V gene: TRBV10-3
J gene: TRBJ2-3
CDR3 DNA: TGTGCCATCAGCCCCCCCCGGGGGGGCCCTAGCACAGATACGCAGTATTTT
CDR3 protein: CAISPPRGGPSTDTQYF

clone size: NA
D gene: NA
V gene: TRBV18
J gene: TRBJ1-3
CDR3 DNA: TGTGCCAGCTCACCACTGCGTTACAGCGGAAACACCATATATTTT
CDR3 protein: CASSPLRYSGNTIYF

clone size: NA
D gene: TRBD2
V gene: TRBV7-9
J gene: TRBJ2-7
CDR3 DNA: TGTGCCAGCAGTTTCTGGGGCGGACTAGCGGCCTACGAGCAGTACTTC
CDR3 protein: CASSFWGGLAAYEQYF

clone size: NA
D gene: NA
V gene: TRBV7-6
J gene: TRBJ2-2
CDR3 DNA: TGTGCCAGCAGCCCCAGGGCCGGACCGAACACCGGGGAGCTGTTTTTT
CDR3 protein: CASSPRAGPNTGELFF

clone size: NA
D gene: TRBD1
V gene: TRBV28
J gene: TRBJ1-5
CDR3 DNA: TGTGCCAGCAGTCAAATTAGGGGACAGGCGAGCAATCAGCCCCAGCATTTT
CDR3 protein: CASSQIRGQASNQPQHF

clone size: NA
D gene: TRBD2
V gene: TRBV10-3
J gene: TRBJ2-2
CDR3 DNA: TGTGCCATCAGTAAGCGGGAGGCGAACACCGGGGAGCTGTTTTTT
CDR3 protein: CAISKREANTGELFF

clone size: NA
D gene: NA
V gene: TRBV28
J gene: TRBJ2-4
CDR3 DNA: TGTGCCAGCAGTTTATTAACGGGGTCCAGAAACATTCAGTACTTC
CDR3 protein: CASSLLTGSRNIQYF

clone size: NA
D gene: NA
V gene: TRBV5-6
J gene: TRBJ2-7
CDR3 DNA: TGTGCCAGCAGTTCCAGGGTCTTGAGCTCCTACGAGCAGTACTTC
CDR3 protein: CASSSRVLSSYEQYF

clone size: NA
D gene: TRBD1
V gene: TRBV28
J gene: TRBJ1-1
CDR3 DNA: TGTGCCAGCAGGTACACAGGGGGCAGGCCTGAAGCTTTCTTT
CDR3 protein: CASRYTGGRPEAFF

clone size: NA
D gene: TRBD2
V gene: TRBV7-9
J gene: TRBJ2-7
CDR3 DNA: TGTGCCAGCAGCTTAGGTTTAGCGGGACGTCAGGGTGACGAGCAGTACTTC
CDR3 protein: CASSLGLAGRQGDEQYF

clone size: NA
D gene: TRBD2
V gene: TRBV5-6
J gene: TRBJ2-1
CDR3 DNA: TGTGCCAGCAGCTTAGCGGGAGGGAGGGCGAATGAGCAGTTCTTC
CDR3 protein: CASSLAGGRANEQFF

clone size: NA
D gene: TRBD1
V gene: TRBV6-5
J gene: TRBJ2-5
CDR3 DNA: TGTGCCAGCAGTTTGTCGACAGGGGACCGGGAGACCCAGTACTTC
CDR3 protein: CASSLSTGDRETQYF

clone size: NA
D gene: TRBD1
V gene: TRBV5-1
J gene: TRBJ2-1
CDR3 DNA: TGCGCCAGCAGCTCGACAGGGGGAAGGGATGAGCAGTTCTTC
CDR3 protein: CASSSTGGRDEQFF

clone size: NA
D gene: TRBD1
V gene: TRBV30
J gene: TRBJ2-5
CDR3 DNA: TGTGCCTGGGAGAGGACAGGGGTCGGATTTCGGGAGACCCAGTACTTC
CDR3 protein: CAWERTGVGFRETQYF

clone size: NA
D gene: NA
V gene: TRBV6-4
J gene: TRBJ2-1
CDR3 DNA: TGTGCCAGCACCGAACCGCCATTAGTGGGAGACAACAATGAGCAGTTCTTC
CDR3 protein: CASTEPPLVGDNNEQFF

clone size: NA
D gene: TRBD1
V gene: TRBV6-5
J gene: TRBJ2-7
CDR3 DNA: TGTGCCAGCAGATACAGGGGGATGGACTACGAGCAGTACTTC
CDR3 protein: CASRYRGMDYEQYF

clone size: NA
D gene: NA
V gene: TRBV7-6
J gene: TRBJ2-1
CDR3 DNA: TGTGCCAGCAGCTTAGACCCGACAAACAATGAGCAGTTCTTC
CDR3 protein: CASSLDPTNNEQFF

clone size: NA
D gene: TRBD1
V gene: TRBV6-1
J gene: TRBJ1-4
CDR3 DNA: TGTGCCAGCAGTGACAGGGGGCGGAATGAAAAACTGTTTTTT
CDR3 protein: CASSDRGRNEKLFF

clone size: once
D gene: NA
V gene: TRBV5-1
J gene: TRBJ2-7
CDR3 DNA: TGCGCCAGCAGCTTGGGAAGGGGGGGATCCTACGAGCAGTACTTC
CDR3 protein: CASSLGRGGSYEQYF

clone size: once
D gene: NA
V gene: TRBV2
J gene: TRBJ1-5
CDR3 DNA: TGTGCCAGCAGTAACCCCGGGGGGGGTAATCAGCCCCAGCATTTT
CDR3 protein: CASSNPGGGNQPQHF

clone size: NA
D gene: TRBD2
V gene: TRBV4-1
J gene: TRBJ2-7
CDR3 DNA: TGCGCCAGCAGCCAAGATGGCGCGGGAGTGCGCGAGCAGTACTTC
CDR3 protein: CASSQDGAGVREQYF

clone size: NA
D gene: NA
V gene: TRBV5-1
J gene: TRBJ2-7
CDR3 DNA: TGCGCCAGCAGCTCCAGACTAGATATCGACGAGCAGTACTTC
CDR3 protein: CASSSRLDIDEQYF

clone size: NA
D gene: TRBD1
V gene: TRBV6-1
J gene: TRBJ1-4
CDR3 DNA: TGTGCCAGCCGGGACAGCGCAACTAATGAAAAACTGTTTTTT
CDR3 protein: CASRDSATNEKLFF